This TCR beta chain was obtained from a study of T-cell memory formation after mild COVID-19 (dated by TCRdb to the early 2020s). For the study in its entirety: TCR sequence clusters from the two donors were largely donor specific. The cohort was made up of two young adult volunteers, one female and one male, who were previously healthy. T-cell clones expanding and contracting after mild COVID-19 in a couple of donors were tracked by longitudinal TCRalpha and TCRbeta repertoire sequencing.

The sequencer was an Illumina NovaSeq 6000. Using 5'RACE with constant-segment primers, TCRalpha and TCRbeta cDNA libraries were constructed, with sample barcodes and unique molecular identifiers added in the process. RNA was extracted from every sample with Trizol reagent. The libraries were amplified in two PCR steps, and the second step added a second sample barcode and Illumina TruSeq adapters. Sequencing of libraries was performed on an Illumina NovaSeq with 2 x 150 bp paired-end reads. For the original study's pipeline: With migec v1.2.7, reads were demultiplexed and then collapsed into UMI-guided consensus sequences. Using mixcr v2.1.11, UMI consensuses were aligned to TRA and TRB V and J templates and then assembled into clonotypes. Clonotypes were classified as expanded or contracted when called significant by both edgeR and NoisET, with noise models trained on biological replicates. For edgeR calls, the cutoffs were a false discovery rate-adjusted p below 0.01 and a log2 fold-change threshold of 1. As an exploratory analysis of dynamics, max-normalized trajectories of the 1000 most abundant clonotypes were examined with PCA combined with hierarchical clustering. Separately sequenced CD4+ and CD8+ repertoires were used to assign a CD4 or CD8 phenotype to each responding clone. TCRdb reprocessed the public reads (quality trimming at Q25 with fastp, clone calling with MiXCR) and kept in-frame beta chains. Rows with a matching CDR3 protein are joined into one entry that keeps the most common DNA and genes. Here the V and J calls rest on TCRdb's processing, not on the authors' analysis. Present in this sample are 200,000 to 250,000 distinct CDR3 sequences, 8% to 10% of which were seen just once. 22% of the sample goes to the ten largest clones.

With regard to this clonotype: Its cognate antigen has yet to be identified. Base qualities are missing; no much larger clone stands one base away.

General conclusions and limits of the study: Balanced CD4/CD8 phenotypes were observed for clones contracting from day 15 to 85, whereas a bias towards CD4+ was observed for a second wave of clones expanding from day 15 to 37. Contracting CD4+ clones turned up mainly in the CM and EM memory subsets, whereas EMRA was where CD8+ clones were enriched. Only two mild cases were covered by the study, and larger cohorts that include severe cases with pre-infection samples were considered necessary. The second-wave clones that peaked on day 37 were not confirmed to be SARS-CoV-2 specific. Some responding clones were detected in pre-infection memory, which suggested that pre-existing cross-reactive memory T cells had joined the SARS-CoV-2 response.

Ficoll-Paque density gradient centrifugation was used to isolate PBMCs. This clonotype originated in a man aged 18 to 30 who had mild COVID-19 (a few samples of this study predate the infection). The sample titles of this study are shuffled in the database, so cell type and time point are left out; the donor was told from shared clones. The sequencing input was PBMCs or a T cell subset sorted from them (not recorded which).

The CDR3 corresponds to CASSPNAGPETQYF. DNA sequence: TGCGCCAGCAGCCCGAACGCAGGGCCGGAGACCCAGTACTTC. In this chain, TRBV5-1 is recombined with TRBJ2-5; D gene: possibly TRBD1, on 5 matching bases. The CDR3 contains 14 residues, cysteine and phenylalanine counted. Only the CDR3 DNA is retained, 42 bases long and in frame from the first base. Between the V and J ends, shortened by 4 bases and 5 bases respectively, the junction contains 15 bases. CDR1 and CDR2, per the germline V gene, are SGHRS and YFSETQ.